This T cell receptor (beta chain) was sequenced for a study of T cell changes during pregnancy in multiple sclerosis. TCRdb's table, derived via immunoSEQ multiplex PCR, lists solely in-frame clones and lacks some. The sample lists over 25,000 clones; around nine tenths were seen once. V was trimmed by 0 bases and J by 11 bases, leaving 14 bases between them. The CDR3 sequence is 14 residues long. Germline V CDR1 and CDR2: LGHNA, YNFKEQ. The receptor comes from a female donor with multiple sclerosis, enrolled in a pregnancy study. The material sequenced was CD8+ T cells from peripheral blood mononuclear cells, taken after pregnancy. The chain employs TRBV4-2 and TRBJ1-3, with D possibly matching TRBD1 (6 bases). The CDR3 DNA follows: TGTGCCAGCAGCCAAGAGGGGGCTGGCGTCTCCATATATTTT. Translation: CASSQEGAGVSIYF.